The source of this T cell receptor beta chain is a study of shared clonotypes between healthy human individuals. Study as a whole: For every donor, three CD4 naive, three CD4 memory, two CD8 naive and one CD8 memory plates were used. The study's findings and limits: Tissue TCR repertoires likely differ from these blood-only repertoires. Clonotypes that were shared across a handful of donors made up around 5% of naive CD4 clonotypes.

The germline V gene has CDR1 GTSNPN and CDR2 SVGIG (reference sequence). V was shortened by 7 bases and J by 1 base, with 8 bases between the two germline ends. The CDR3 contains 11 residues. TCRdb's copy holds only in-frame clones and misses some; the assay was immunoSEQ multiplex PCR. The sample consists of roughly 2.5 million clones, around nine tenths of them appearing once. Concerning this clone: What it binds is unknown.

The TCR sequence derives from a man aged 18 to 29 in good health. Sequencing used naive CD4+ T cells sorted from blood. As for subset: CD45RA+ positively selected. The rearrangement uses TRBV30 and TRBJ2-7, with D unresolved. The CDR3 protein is CALLRSYEQYF. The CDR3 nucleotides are TGTGCCTTACTCCGTTCCTACGAGCAGTACTTC.